The clone carrying this TCR beta chain showed up just a few times. TCRdb re-derived calls from the 5' RACE reads in MiXCR, one entry per CDR3 protein. The sample contains 65,000 to 75,000 distinct CDR3 sequences, roughly 4.9% of which appear only once. The data derive from a study of neurological immune-mediated disorders. V dropped 6 bases and J dropped 0 bases, with 13 bases sitting between them. CDR1 and CDR2 from the germline V gene are LGHDT and YNNKEL (reference sequence). The CDR3 spans 15 residues. This chain connects TRBV3-1 to TRBJ2-3, with D possibly matching TRBD1 (5 bases). This receptor was taken from a human donor with multiple sclerosis. The donor label of this sample is uncertain. The sample taken for sequencing was PBMCs. CDR3 sequence (DNA): TGTGCCAGCAGAATGCAGGGATTTAGCACAGATACGCAGTATTTT. Protein sequence: CASRMQGFSTDTQYF.